What follows are 17 T cell receptor beta chains derived from one specimen sequenced in a study of shared clonotypes between healthy human individuals. Profiling relied on immunoSEQ multiplex PCR, and the TCRdb table lists in-frame clones only, not all of them. Here the sample spans roughly 700,000 clones, 90% being singletons. The source material was memory CD8+ T cells from PBMCs. Specified subset: CD45RO+ cells pooled with CCR7-negative TemRA cells. These TCRs come from a man aged 18 to 35 in good health. Some clones in this sample may be carry-over from other donors' samples.

V gene TRBV11-3 combines with J gene TRBJ2-7, with D maybe TRBD1 (6 bases). Germline CDR1 is SGHNT and CDR2 is YENEEA. The CDR3 consists of 13 residues. V was clipped by 5 bases and J by 3 bases, with 11 bases between them. CDR3 loop: CASSPDSNYEQYF. In DNA form, the CDR3 reads TGTGCCAGCAGCCCGGACAGTAACTACGAGCAGTACTTC.

This clone was recorded a few times. The chain recombines TRBV13 with TRBJ2-5; D gene unclear. The CDR3 is 12 amino acids. Deletions cut 5 bases from V and 5 bases from J, with 9 bases between. The germline CDR1 and CDR2 sequences are PRHDT and FYEKMQ (reference sequence). Here the CDR3 reads CASSLLGETQYF. In DNA form, the CDR3 reads TGTGCCAGCAGCCTTCTGGGGGAGACCCAGTACTTC.

The V gene is TRBV18, the J gene TRBJ2-1; no firm D call. Deletions cut 0 bases from V and 0 bases from J, with 6 bases between. Germline CDR1 and CDR2: KGHSH and LQKENI. This CDR3 is 15 amino acids long. The CDR3 region has the DNA TGTGCCAGCTCACCACCGCGAAGCTCCTACAATGAGCAGTTCTTC. Protein: CASSPPRSSYNEQFF.

The chain is built from TRBV7-6 and TRBJ2-7, with no clear D. The V end lost 0 bases, the J end lost 6 bases, and 15 bases lay between the germline ends. This CDR3 has 15 amino acids. Germline assignment: CDR1 SGHVS and CDR2 FNYEAQ. The CDR3 nucleotides read TGTGCCAGCAGCTTAGCCGGGCAGGCCCTTCGCGAGCAGTACTTC. It is translated as CASSLAGQALREQYF. Combining the CDR3 with reference TRBV7-6 and TRBJ2-7 gives the whole variable domain GAGVSQSPRYKVTKRGQDVALRCDPISGHVSLYWYRQALGQGPEFLTYFNYEAQQDKSGLPNDRFSAERPEGSISTLTIQRTEQRDSAMYRCASSLAGQALREQYFGPGTRLTVT.

The chain joins TRBV5-1 to TRBJ2-7, with 9 bases that match TRBD1. V trimming: 3 bases; J trimming: 5 bases; junction bases outside the gene matches: 3. Germline V lookup: CDR1 SGHRS, CDR2 YFSETQ. The CDR3 consists of 13 residues. This CDR3 is CASSSDRGHEQYF. CDR3 nucleotides: TGCGCCAGCAGCTCGGACAGGGGCCACGAGCAGTACTTC. Full variable domain (missing parts from reference TRBV5-1 and TRBJ2-7): KAGVTQTPRYLIKTRGQQVTLSCSPISGHRSVSWYQQTPGQGLQFLFEYFSETQRNKGNFPGRFSGRQFSNSRSEMNVSTLELGDSALYLCASSSDRGHEQYFGPGTRLTVT.

V gene TRBV18 combines with J gene TRBJ2-7; D unclear. Germline-derived CDR1 and CDR2 are KGHSH and LQKENI. V shed 1 base and J shed 2 bases, with 9 bases lying between them. This CDR3 has 14 amino acids. CDR3 protein: CASSPRELTYEQYF. CDR3 sequence (DNA): TGTGCCAGCTCACCACGAGAGCTTACCTACGAGCAGTACTTC.

The genes are TRBV7-3 and TRBJ2-5, with 8 bases lining up with TRBD2. Germline lookup yields CDR1 SGHTA and CDR2 FQGTGA. The CDR3 spans 15 residues. The junction had 6 bases not matched to a gene; V was cut back by 5 bases and J by 1 base. The CDR3 nucleotides are TGTGCCAGCAGCGTAGGGACTAGGGCCCAAGAGACCCAGTACTTC. Residues: CASSVGTRAQETQYF.

This clone was found many times. The rearrangement joins TRBV7-9 to TRBJ2-1; D is perhaps TRBD2 (5 bases). Germline assignment: CDR1 SEHNR and CDR2 FQNEAQ (reference sequence). This CDR3 spans 14 amino acids. Trimming took 4 bases from V and 6 from J, leaving 13 bases between them. The CDR3 DNA is TGTGCCAGCAGCTATGCCCTAGCCGTCAATGAGCAGTTCTTC. This encodes CASSYALAVNEQFF.

The chain joins TRBV7-9 to TRBJ2-1; either TRBD1 or TRBD2 may fit D (7 bases each). Trimming removed 6 bases at V and 8 bases at J, with 23 bases between. CDR1 SEHNR and CDR2 FQNEAQ come from the germline V gene (reference sequence). The CDR3 totals 16 residues. CDR3 nucleotides: TGTGCCAGCAGAGCGCGGGAGACAGGGAATTTGGATGAGCAGTTCTTC. Translation gives CASRARETGNLDEQFF.

This chain uses TRBV4-3 with TRBJ2-3, with TRBD2 matching 13 bases. The germline CDR1 and CDR2 sequences are LGHNA and YSLEER. Germline trimming cut 0 bases from V and 4 bases from J; bases unmatched to any gene: 4. The length of the CDR3 is 17 residues. The CDR3 here is CASSQEGLAGEADTQYF. Here the CDR3 DNA reads TGCGCCAGCAGCCAAGAAGGACTAGCGGGAGAGGCAGATACGCAGTATTTT.

This chain links TRBV9 with TRBJ1-2, with TRBD1 matching 8 bases. This CDR3 region has 15 residues. V trimming: 3 bases; J trimming: 4 bases; junction bases outside the gene matches: 8. Germline V gene lookup returns CDR1 SGDLS and CDR2 YYNGEE. The CDR3 DNA follows: TGTGCCAGCAGCGAGAAGATGACAGGGGCCTATGGCTACACCTTC. Translating it yields CASSEKMTGAYGYTF.

The genes are TRBV19 and TRBJ2-3; 8 bases are shared with TRBD2. The CDR3 extends over 17 amino acids. V lost 3 bases, J lost 1 base, and 9 bases stayed unmatched. From germline, CDR1 is LNHDA and CDR2 SQIVND (reference sequence). CDR3 sequence: CASSITSGGLGTDTQYF. The CDR3 region has the DNA TGTGCCAGTAGTATTACTAGCGGAGGGTTGGGCACAGATACGCAGTATTTT.

The V gene is TRBV9, the J gene TRBJ2-2; D gene ambiguous. Trimming pared 4 bases from V and 8 bases from J, leaving 9 bases between. The germline V gene has CDR1 SGDLS and CDR2 YYNGEE. The CDR3 consists of 12 residues. The CDR3 region has the DNA TGTGCCAGCAGCCCCCCTAGAGGGGAGCTGTTTTTT. It encodes CASSPPRGELFF. The full variable domain, in which reference TRBV9 and TRBJ2-2 provide the parts outside the CDR3, is DSGVTQTPKHLITATGQRVTLRCSPRSGDLSVYWYQQSLDQGLQFLIQYYNGEERAKGNILERFSAQQFPDLHSELNLSSLELGDSALYFCASSPPRGELFFGEGSRLTVL.

This clone was detected a few times. The chain is built from TRBV29-1 and TRBJ1-1; no clear D. CDR1 SQVTM and CDR2 ANQGSEA come from the germline V gene. V lost 4 bases and J 1 base, leaving 4 bases between the germline ends. The CDR3 loop spans 11 amino acids. The CDR3 DNA reads as TGCAGCGTTGGCCCGAACACTGAAGCTTTCTTT. As protein: CSVGPNTEAFF.

This clone was seen a single time. The sample carries other DNA sequences with the same CDR3. The chain couples TRBV27 to TRBJ1-1; D is uncertain. CDR3 length equals 13 residues. With 5 bases removed from V and 5 bases from J, the gap between germline ends came to 12 bases. Germline-derived CDR1 and CDR2 are MNHEY and SMNVEV (reference sequence). The CDR3 sequence is CASSPGGGTEAFF. The CDR3 nucleotides read TGTGCCAGCAGTCCAGGCGGAGGAACTGAAGCTTTCTTT.

CDR3 protein: CASRETDSKYGYTF. The CDR3 bases are TGTGCCAGCAGGGAAACAGACAGTAAATATGGCTACACCTTC. The J gene is TRBJ1-2, the V gene TRBV27, with D possibly matching TRBD1 (5 bases). Germline CDR1 reads MNHEY; CDR2 reads SMNVEV (reference sequence). There are 14 residues in the CDR3. The ends were cut back, 6 bases at V and 5 bases at J, with 16 bases in the middle.

The chain couples TRBV11-2 to TRBJ2-7, with 8 bases that match TRBD1. Unmatched junction bases numbered 6, after V lost 5 bases and J lost 3 bases. The CDR3 totals 14 residues. The germline V gene encodes CDR1 SGHAT and CDR2 FQNNGV. The DNA for the CDR3 is TGTGCCAGCAGCATCCGGGACAGGATCTACGAGCAGTACTTC. Translation gives CASSIRDRIYEQYF.